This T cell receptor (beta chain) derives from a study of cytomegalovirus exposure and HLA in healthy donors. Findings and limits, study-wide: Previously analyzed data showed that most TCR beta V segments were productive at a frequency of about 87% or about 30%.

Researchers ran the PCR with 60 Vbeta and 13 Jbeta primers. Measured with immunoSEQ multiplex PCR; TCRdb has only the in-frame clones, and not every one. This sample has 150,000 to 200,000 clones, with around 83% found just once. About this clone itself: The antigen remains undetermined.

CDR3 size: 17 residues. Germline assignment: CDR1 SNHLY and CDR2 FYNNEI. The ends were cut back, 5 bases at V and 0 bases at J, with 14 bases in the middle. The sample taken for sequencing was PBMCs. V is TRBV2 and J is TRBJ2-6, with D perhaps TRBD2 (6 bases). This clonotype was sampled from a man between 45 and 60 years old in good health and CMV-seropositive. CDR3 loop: CASSFAGRLSGANVLTF. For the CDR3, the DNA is TGTGCCAGCAGTTTTGCGGGGCGCCTCTCTGGGGCCAACGTCCTGACTTTC.